A selection of T cell receptor beta chains follows, all from one sample in a study of T cells in Graves' hyperthyroidism and ophthalmopathy. TCRdb fed the multiplex PCR reads into MiXCR, producing one record per CDR3 protein. The data contain 470,000 or so distinct CDR3 sequences, about 20% of them singletons. Sequenced sample: blood. The origin of the receptors is a man aged 18 to 30 with Graves' hyperthyroidism. The CDR3 runs from the conserved cysteine through the conserved F or W. Some rows have no size entry. The others give once, few or many, or a class for an expanded clone.

TRBV4-1,TRBJ2-5,.,CASSQDRGGAYQETQYF
TRBV13,TRBJ1-2,many,CASSGSPYGYTF
TRBV20-1,TRBJ1-5,.,CSADRGVNQPQHF
TRBV30,TRBJ2-2,few,CAWGADSGELFF
TRBV28,TRBJ2-5,.,CASSPRSGSGRRGETQYF
TRBV3-1,TRBJ1-1,few,CASSHRQGWGTEAFF
TRBV7-8,TRBJ1-5,many,CASSTLYWRESSNQPQHF
TRBV10-2,TRBJ2-7,.,CASSEQGAEEQYF
TRBV6-2/TRBV6-3,TRBJ2-5,many,CASSLTGDKRTQYF
TRBV12-3/TRBV12-4,TRBJ2-5,.,CASSIKTGLRETQYF
TRBV16,TRBJ1-2,.,CASSQSAGTANNYGYTF
TRBV12-3/TRBV12-4,TRBJ2-4,many,CASSHPQGSNIQYF
TRBV28,TRBJ1-5,many,CASSLDSGGQPQHF
TRBV6-4,TRBJ2-7,many,CASRGQRGSGGIYEQYF
TRBV30,TRBJ2-7,few,CAWSEQTSGEQYF
TRBV5-1,TRBJ2-7,many,CASSFGGARSYEQYF
TRBV6-1,TRBJ2-7,few,CASSPETGEGYEQYF
TRBV20-1,TRBJ1-5,many,CSASGGNSNQPQHF
TRBV30,TRBJ2-7,few,CAWSPGYYEQYF
TRBV2,TRBJ1-1,many,CASSPNVYTEAFF
TRBV30,TRBJ2-2,few,CAWSAQGTGELFF
TRBV5-1,TRBJ2-5,many,CASSTDRRETQYF
TRBV20-1,TRBJ2-5,.,CSAASPALGLETQYF
TRBV27,TRBJ2-7,many,CASSSLWDSYEQYF
TRBV6-5,TRBJ1-1,.,CASSPALEAFF
TRBV2,TRBJ2-5,many,CASSDLGLQTQYF
TRBV6-1,TRBJ1-2,many,CASMRGFYGYTF
TRBV19,TRBJ2-7,.,CASSMEDSFDEQYF
TRBV4-1,TRBJ1-2,.,CASSLPQGSGYTF
TRBV7-4,TRBJ2-7,many,CASSLKRAGLAGADYEQYF
TRBV7-7,TRBJ1-1,few,CASSPLTGGGEAFF
TRBV6-1,TRBJ1-3,.,CASSGRQGFGNAIYF
TRBV13,TRBJ2-7,many,CASSLSRDGTSDYEQYF
TRBV29-1,TRBJ2-5,many,CSVEAGGTAGTQYF
TRBV18,TRBJ1-1,few,CASSPPRTVNTEAFF
TRBV12-5,TRBJ2-2,many,CASGLVRGYTGELFF
TRBV7-3,TRBJ2-2,few,CASSLTVDPNTGELFF
TRBV27,TRBJ2-6,many,CASSSYHDSGANVLTF
TRBV6-1,TRBJ2-7,many,CASIPWVGAYEQYF
TRBV11-1,TRBJ2-7,.,CASSRGDDHEQYF
TRBV9,TRBJ2-2,.,CASSPSPTSRGHGELFF
TRBV28,TRBJ2-5,.,CASSPRAPTQETQYF
TRBV28,TRBJ2-2,many,CASSVLNAGELFF
TRBV12-3/TRBV12-4,TRBJ1-5,few,CASSSPGQGANQPQHF
TRBV27,TRBJ2-7,many,CASSRQGASQEQYF
TRBV6-2/TRBV6-3,TRBJ2-2,once,CASRRAGTSGRANTGELFF
TRBV7-9,TRBJ1-1,many,CASLDGLNTEAFF
TRBV28,TRBJ2-4,.,CASTLGALTSKNIQYF